These T cell receptor beta chains were read from a single sample in a study of OX40 agonist ivuxolimab in advanced cancers. Method: immunoSEQ multiplex PCR; TCRdb's copy keeps in-frame clones and lacks some. The data show roughly 6,000 clones, 81% seen once. The sample here was CD4+ or CD8+ T cells sorted from blood, taken in a trial of the OX40 agonist ivuxolimab. The receptors originated from an adult with an advanced solid tumor such as melanoma, head and neck, liver or kidney cancer. The CDR3 runs from the conserved cysteine through the conserved F or W. Each record gives: D gene, clone size, V gene, J gene, CDR3 DNA, CDR3 protein. D genes are given only for firm matches. For some rows the clone size is stated as once, few or many, or as a class when expanded; others skip it.

d_gene: -; abundance: -; v_gene: TRBV7-9; j_gene: TRBJ1-2; CDR3nt: TGTGCCAGCAGCTCCACCCGGGGCAGCCAATATGGCTACACCTTC; CDR3aa: CASSSTRGSQYGYTF
d_gene: -; abundance: -; v_gene: TRBV15; j_gene: TRBJ1-1; CDR3nt: TGTGCCACCAGCAGGTTGAACACTGAAGCTTTCTTT; CDR3aa: CATSRLNTEAFF
d_gene: TRBD1; abundance: -; v_gene: TRBV28; j_gene: TRBJ1-5; CDR3nt: TGTGCCAGCAGTTTAAGTACAGGGGGCTCCCAGCATTTT; CDR3aa: CASSLSTGGSQHF
d_gene: -; abundance: -; v_gene: TRBV28; j_gene: TRBJ2-5; CDR3nt: TGTGCCAGCAGTGCCACCTGGACTGCAGAAGAGACCCAGTACTTC; CDR3aa: CASSATWTAEETQYF
d_gene: -; abundance: -; v_gene: TRBV7-9; j_gene: TRBJ2-2; CDR3nt: TGTGCCAGCAGCTGGAGTGGGTCCACAGTCACCGGGGAGCTGTTTTTT; CDR3aa: CASSWSGSTVTGELFF
d_gene: -; abundance: medium-sized; v_gene: TRBV7-9; j_gene: TRBJ2-5; CDR3nt: TGTGCCAGCAGCCAAGGGGGGGAGACCCAGTACTTC; CDR3aa: CASSQGGETQYF
d_gene: -; abundance: few; v_gene: TRBV5-6; j_gene: TRBJ2-2; CDR3nt: TGTGCCAGCAGCTTGGCCGCGGAGGGGGTTGACACCGGGGAGCTGTTTTTT; CDR3aa: CASSLAAEGVDTGELFF
d_gene: -; abundance: once; v_gene: TRBV6-5; j_gene: TRBJ1-1; CDR3nt: TGTGCCAGCAGTACAATGGGTGAAGCTTTCTTT; CDR3aa: CASSTMGEAFF
d_gene: -; abundance: -; v_gene: TRBV7-2; j_gene: TRBJ1-5; CDR3nt: TGTGCCAGCAGCTTAGCGCTACGCAATCAGCCCCAGCATTTT; CDR3aa: CASSLALRNQPQHF
d_gene: -; abundance: -; v_gene: TRBV2; j_gene: TRBJ2-2; CDR3nt: TGTGCCAGCAGTGAAGCGACGATAAACACCGGGGAGCTGTTTTTT; CDR3aa: CASSEATINTGELFF
d_gene: TRBD2; abundance: -; v_gene: TRBV27; j_gene: TRBJ2-1; CDR3nt: TGTGCCAGCAGTTTATCGGTGCGGGGGGGCCAGAATGAGCAGTTCTTC; CDR3aa: CASSLSVRGGQNEQFF
d_gene: -; abundance: -; v_gene: TRBV5-6; j_gene: TRBJ1-2; CDR3nt: TGTGCCAGCAGCTTGCAGGGGCGAGGCTATGGCTACACCTTC; CDR3aa: CASSLQGRGYGYTF
d_gene: -; abundance: -; v_gene: TRBV6-5; j_gene: TRBJ2-4; CDR3nt: TGTGCCAGCAGTTTAGGATCCGAAGCCAAAAACATTCAGTACTTC; CDR3aa: CASSLGSEAKNIQYF
d_gene: -; abundance: -; v_gene: TRBV4-1; j_gene: TRBJ1-1; CDR3nt: TGCGCCAGCAGCCCAGACAGAATGAACACTGAAGCTTTCTTT; CDR3aa: CASSPDRMNTEAFF
d_gene: TRBD2; abundance: -; v_gene: TRBV28; j_gene: TRBJ2-1; CDR3nt: TGTGCCAGCAGTTTTCCCCCAAGCGGGGTGTACAATGAGCAGTTCTTC; CDR3aa: CASSFPPSGVYNEQFF
d_gene: -; abundance: -; v_gene: TRBV27; j_gene: TRBJ2-5; CDR3nt: TGTGCCAGCAGTCCCCTCCCCCTTCAGACCCAGTACTTC; CDR3aa: CASSPLPLQTQYF
d_gene: -; abundance: few; v_gene: TRBV4-1; j_gene: TRBJ1-1; CDR3nt: TGCGCCAGCAGCCTGAATCCTGCGGGTGGTGGCACTGAAGCTTTCTTT; CDR3aa: CASSLNPAGGGTEAFF
d_gene: TRBD2; abundance: -; v_gene: TRBV19; j_gene: TRBJ2-2; CDR3nt: TGTGCCAGTAGCCCGCGGGGGTTTCAGAGCGGGGAGCTGTTTTTT; CDR3aa: CASSPRGFQSGELFF
d_gene: -; abundance: -; v_gene: TRBV7-6; j_gene: TRBJ2-1; CDR3nt: TGTGCCAGCAGCCCCCAGGGATACAATGAGCAGTTCTTC; CDR3aa: CASSPQGYNEQFF
d_gene: -; abundance: -; v_gene: TRBV6-5; j_gene: TRBJ1-5; CDR3nt: TGTGCCAGCAGTTACTCCAGTACTCAGCCCCAGCATTTT; CDR3aa: CASSYSSTQPQHF
d_gene: -; abundance: -; v_gene: TRBV4-1; j_gene: TRBJ2-7; CDR3nt: TGCGCCAGCAGCCAAGGGTTGGCCGGGTTTGCCTCCTACGAGCAGTACTTC; CDR3aa: CASSQGLAGFASYEQYF
d_gene: -; abundance: -; v_gene: TRBV28; j_gene: TRBJ1-2; CDR3nt: TGTGCCAGCAGTTTGGGGCCCCTTATTAACTATGGCTACACCTTC; CDR3aa: CASSLGPLINYGYTF
d_gene: -; abundance: -; v_gene: TRBV11-3; j_gene: TRBJ2-2; CDR3nt: TGTGCCAGCAGCTCCGGGGAACAAGCCCATCGGGAGCTGTTTTTT; CDR3aa: CASSSGEQAHRELFF
d_gene: TRBD2; abundance: -; v_gene: TRBV19; j_gene: TRBJ2-7; CDR3nt: TGTGCCAGTAGTATACGGCGGGGGGCCTACGAGCAGTACTTC; CDR3aa: CASSIRRGAYEQYF
d_gene: -; abundance: large; v_gene: TRBV7-9; j_gene: TRBJ1-2; CDR3nt: TGTGCCAGCAGCTTAGTGGAGGCATTCTATGGCTACACCTTC; CDR3aa: CASSLVEAFYGYTF
d_gene: -; abundance: -; v_gene: TRBV27; j_gene: TRBJ2-3; CDR3nt: TGTGCCGCCAGCAGCAGCTGGGGCACAGATACGCAGTATTTT; CDR3aa: CAASSSWGTDTQYF
d_gene: -; abundance: -; v_gene: TRBV11-2; j_gene: TRBJ1-1; CDR3nt: TGTGCCAGCAGCTTAGATCGAAGGGCGAACACTGAAGCTTTCTTT; CDR3aa: CASSLDRRANTEAFF
d_gene: -; abundance: -; v_gene: TRBV28; j_gene: TRBJ1-5; CDR3nt: TGTGCCAGCAGTTATCGGCGGGAGATCTATAGCAATCAGCCCCAGCATTTT; CDR3aa: CASSYRREIYSNQPQHF
d_gene: TRBD2; abundance: -; v_gene: TRBV27; j_gene: TRBJ2-1; CDR3nt: TGTGCCAGCAGTGGGACTAGTCCAAATGAGCAGTTCTTC; CDR3aa: CASSGTSPNEQFF
d_gene: -; abundance: -; v_gene: TRBV25-1; j_gene: TRBJ2-5; CDR3nt: TGTGCCAGCAGTGAAATGAGATTGCCAGTAGGAAAAAAGACCCAGTACTTC; CDR3aa: CASSEMRLPVGKKTQYF
d_gene: -; abundance: -; v_gene: TRBV9; j_gene: TRBJ2-1; CDR3nt: TGTGCCAGCAGCCCCACGGGCCTGGAGCAGTTCTTC; CDR3aa: CASSPTGLEQFF